The rows below give T cell receptor beta chains drawn from one sample of a study of neurological immune-mediated disorders. TCRdb used MiXCR to reprocess the 5' RACE reads, holding one entry per CDR3 protein. The sample holds 84,000 or so distinct CDR3 sequences, approximately 10% seen once. The sequencing input was PBMCs. These receptors all come from a man aged 35 to 55 in good health. The CDR3 runs from the conserved cysteine through the conserved F or W. D genes are given only for firm matches. Clone size is given for some rows only: seen once, a few or many times, or a class if the clone is expanded.

d_call clone_size j_call v_call cdr3_nt cdr3_aa
- many TRBJ2-1 TRBV28 TGTGCCAGCAGTTCCGTCGGACAAGGGGTAGGCTATGAGCAGTTCTTC CASSSVGQGVGYEQFF
TRBD1 many TRBJ2-7 TRBV7-8 TGTGCCAGCAGCTTAGCGCTCGTCCCCCTCGGGACAGGGGGCTCCTACGAGCAGTACTTC CASSLALVPLGTGGSYEQYF
- many TRBJ2-1 TRBV29-1 TGCAGCGTTGAAGCGAACGACAATGAGCAGTTCTTC CSVEANDNEQFF
- many TRBJ2-1 TRBV29-1 TGCAGCGTCGAAGTAACAGCTGACAATGAGCAGTTCTTC CSVEVTADNEQFF
- many TRBJ2-1 TRBV6-5 TGTGCCAGCAGTTACCGCATTTCTGGTGACGATGAGCAGTTCTTC CASSYRISGDDEQFF
TRBD1 many TRBJ2-3 TRBV5-1 TGCGCCAGCAGCTTACCGGGACAGGGGGATACGCAGTATTTT CASSLPGQGDTQYF
- many TRBJ1-4 TRBV14 TGTGCCAGCAGCTATAGACAGATGAATGAAAAACTGTTTTTT CASSYRQMNEKLFF
- few TRBJ1-2 TRBV20-1 TGCAGTGCTAGAGCCCTCGGGTCCGAACCTCTCCGTGGCTACACCTTC CSARALGSEPLRGYTF
TRBD1 - TRBJ2-3 TRBV5-1 TGCGCCAGCAGCTTGGAACAGGGGGCCTGGGATACGCAGTATTTT CASSLEQGAWDTQYF
- many TRBJ2-5 TRBV5-1 TGCGCCAGCAGCTTTGCAGGGGAGAAGACCCAGTACTTC CASSFAGEKTQYF
TRBD1 many TRBJ2-1 TRBV24-1 TGTGCCACCAGTGATTCACGGACAGGGGACGGTGGGTACAATGAGCAGTTCTTC CATSDSRTGDGGYNEQFF
TRBD2 - TRBJ2-1 TRBV7-8 TGTGCCAGCAGCTTAATAGGTGGGGGGGTGAATGAGCAGTTCTTC CASSLIGGGVNEQFF
- many TRBJ2-5 TRBV20-1 TGCAGTGCCGAAAACAGGATCCACTCCCCCCAAGAGACCCAGTACTTC CSAENRIHSPQETQYF
- many TRBJ1-3 TRBV18 TGTGCCAGCTCACCTATCCAGGGGACTGGAAACACCATATATTTT CASSPIQGTGNTIYF
- many TRBJ1-1 TRBV21-1 TGTGCCAGCAGCAAAAAAACAAGGTTGAACACTGAAGCTTTCTTT CASSKKTRLNTEAFF
- many TRBJ1-1 TRBV25-1 TGTGCCAGCAGTGAGTTAGCGAGGGGTAAATTAAAATCTGAAGCTTTCTTT CASSELARGKLKSEAFF
TRBD2 many TRBJ2-1 TRBV5-1 TGCGCCAGCACCGCCGGAACGGGGGGCTCCTACAATGAGCAGTTCTTC CASTAGTGGSYNEQFF
- - TRBJ2-3 TRBV6-1 TGTGCCAGCAGTGTGGCTTACAGCACAGATACGCAGTATTTT CASSVAYSTDTQYF
- many TRBJ1-1 TRBV29-1 TGCAGCGTTGATACGGGGGTTTACACTGAAGCTTTCTTT CSVDTGVYTEAFF
- many TRBJ1-5 TRBV5-1 TGCGCCAGCAGCTCGGACGGATATCAGCCCCAGCATTTT CASSSDGYQPQHF
- many TRBJ2-3 TRBV29-1 TGCAGCGGTAGAGGGCGGACCGCTAGCACAGATACGCAGTATTTT CSGRGRTASTDTQYF
- many TRBJ2-7 TRBV7-9 TGTGCCAGCAGCCCTGTGGACCGCTCCTACGAGCAGTACTTC CASSPVDRSYEQYF
- many TRBJ2-1 TRBV5-1 TGCGCCAGCATAGGGGGGAATGAGCAGTTCTTC CASIGGNEQFF
- many TRBJ2-5 TRBV20-1 TGCAGTGCTTCTCGGGGAGTAGAAGAGACCCAGTACTTC CSASRGVEETQYF
- many TRBJ1-3 TRBV28 TGTGCCAGCAGTGACCGGAACACCATATATTTT CASSDRNTIYF
- many TRBJ2-5 TRBV11-2 TGTGCCAGCAGCTTATATAAGGCAGGGCGAGAGACCCAGTACTTC CASSLYKAGRETQYF
TRBD1 many TRBJ1-4 TRBV5-1 TGCGCCAGCAGCTTGGTGACAGGGGGCGATGAAAAACTGTTTTTT CASSLVTGGDEKLFF
- many TRBJ2-1 TRBV29-1 TGCAGCGTGAACCCTCGGGCGGGCCCGATCTCCTACAATGAGCAGTTCTTC CSVNPRAGPISYNEQFF
TRBD1 many TRBJ2-1 TRBV5-1 TGCGCCAGCAGCATAGACAGGGGACCCTACAATGAGCAGTTCTTC CASSIDRGPYNEQFF
TRBD2 many TRBJ2-7 TRBV6-5 TGTGCCAGCAGTCCTGGACTAGCGGGAGTATATAACGAGCAGTACTTC CASSPGLAGVYNEQYF
- - TRBJ2-1 TRBV29-1 TGCAGCGTCGAGACAAGCTCCTACAATGAGCAGTTCTTC CSVETSSYNEQFF
TRBD2 many TRBJ2-1 TRBV14 TGTGCCAGCAGGGCCAGCGGGAGGGCCTACAATGAGCAGTTCTTC CASRASGRAYNEQFF